The rows below give T cell receptor beta chains drawn from one sample of a study of cytomegalovirus exposure and HLA in healthy donors. TCRdb's table, derived via immunoSEQ multiplex PCR, lists solely in-frame clones and lacks some. Here the sample spans approximately 260,000 clones, around 90% being singletons. Sequencing used PBMCs. These TCRs come from a girl aged 2 to 10 in good health and CMV-seronegative. CDR3s include the opening cysteine and the closing phenylalanine or tryptophan. Each record gives: clone size, V gene, J gene, D gene, CDR3 protein, CDR3 DNA. The D gene is left open where the match is weak. Clone size is given for some rows only: seen once, a few or many times, or a class if the clone is expanded.

NA	TRBV9	TRBJ2-7	NA	CASSVGDTPYEQYF	TGTGCCAGCAGCGTAGGAGACACCCCCTACGAGCAGTACTTC
NA	TRBV5-1	TRBJ1-5	NA	CASSKGVDGNQPQHF	TGCGCCAGCAGCAAGGGAGTAGACGGCAATCAGCCCCAGCATTTT
few	TRBV5-1	TRBJ1-1	NA	CASSPVVRVGTEAFF	TGCGCCAGCAGCCCGGTAGTGAGGGTGGGAACTGAAGCTTTCTTT
few	TRBV30	TRBJ2-1	NA	CAWSVPGTPSLSSYNEQFF	TGTGCCTGGAGTGTACCGGGAACTCCCTCCTTAAGCTCCTACAATGAGCAGTTCTTC
NA	TRBV9	TRBJ1-2	NA	CASSVDRGEGWREIYGYTF	TGTGCCAGCAGCGTAGACCGAGGGGAGGGTTGGAGGGAGATATATGGCTACACCTTC
NA	TRBV15	TRBJ2-5	TRBD1	CATSRDTVTGIRETQYF	TGTGCCACCAGCAGAGATACCGTGACAGGGATTAGGGAGACCCAGTACTTC
NA	TRBV5-1	TRBJ2-1	TRBD2	CASSGSGNSYNEQFF	TGCGCCAGCAGCGGTAGCGGGAACTCCTACAATGAGCAGTTCTTC
NA	TRBV19	TRBJ1-2	NA	CASSSATWDIGYTF	TGTGCCAGTAGTAGTGCGACCTGGGACATTGGCTACACCTTC
NA	TRBV14	TRBJ1-2	NA	CASSQDLSYGYTF	TGTGCCAGCAGCCAAGATCTAAGCTATGGCTACACCTTC
NA	TRBV7-9	TRBJ2-3	TRBD1	CASSLGQGGPTDTQYF	TGTGCCAGCAGCCTCGGACAGGGGGGTCCCACAGATACGCAGTATTTT
NA	TRBV30	TRBJ2-5	NA	CAWSPKETQYF	TGTGCCTGGAGTCCAAAAGAGACCCAGTACTTC
NA	TRBV21-1	TRBJ1-1	NA	CASSKTKCDTEAFF	TGTGCCAGCAGCAAAACGAAATGCGACACTGAAGCTTTCTTT
NA	TRBV19	TRBJ1-5	TRBD1	CASSKTGVGNQPQHF	TGTGCCAGTAGTAAGACAGGGGTCGGCAATCAGCCCCAGCATTTT
NA	TRBV2	TRBJ2-2	TRBD2	CASSEALGGKGELFF	TGTGCCAGCAGTGAAGCGCTGGGAGGGAAGGGGGAGCTGTTTTTT
few	TRBV5-4	TRBJ2-5	TRBD2	CASSLEGREETQYF	TGTGCCAGCAGCTTGGAGGGGAGGGAGGAGACCCAGTACTTC
NA	TRBV6-1	TRBJ2-5	TRBD2	CASSGGGNREWEQYF	TGTGCCAGCAGCGGGGGGGGGAACAGGGAGTGGGAGCAGTACTTC
NA	TRBV9	TRBJ1-2	NA	CASSVEAAEPYGYTF	TGTGCCAGCAGCGTAGAGGCGGCGGAACCCTATGGCTACACCTTC
once	TRBV29-1	TRBJ2-1	TRBD2	CSVNPRTSGNNEQFF	TGCAGCGTTAACCCCCGGACTAGCGGGAACAATGAGCAGTTCTTC
NA	TRBV28	TRBJ1-4	TRBD1	CASSHPGGDEKLFF	TGTGCCAGCAGTCACCCAGGGGGCGATGAAAAACTGTTTTTT
NA	TRBV6-4	TRBJ2-3	TRBD2	CATLAGGPTQYF	TGTGCCACCTTAGCGGGGGGGCCTACGCAGTATTTT
NA	TRBV6-5	TRBJ2-1	NA	CASSKDPGSYNEQFF	TGTGCCAGCAGTAAGGACCCGGGGTCCTACAATGAGCAGTTCTTC
NA	TRBV10-2	TRBJ1-3	NA	CASRRADGNTIYF	TGCGCCAGCAGGAGGGCTGATGGAAACACCATATATTTT
NA	TRBV5-5	TRBJ2-7	NA	CASSLGGFSYYEQYF	TGTGCCAGCAGCTTGGGCGGGTTCAGCTACTACGAGCAGTACTTC
once	TRBV7-9	TRBJ1-6	TRBD1	CASSLRTGGDIIDSPLHF	TGTGCCAGCAGCTTACGGACAGGGGGGGACATAATAGATTCACCCCTCCACTTT
NA	TRBV7-6	TRBJ2-2	TRBD1	CASSLTGVTGELFF	TGTGCCAGCAGCTTGACAGGGGTCACCGGGGAGCTGTTTTTT
NA	TRBV29-1	TRBJ2-1	TRBD2	CSADGTSGSYNEQFF	TGCAGCGCTGACGGGACTAGCGGCTCCTACAATGAGCAGTTCTTC
NA	TRBV6-1	TRBJ2-5	NA	CASSGTLGSETQYF	TGTGCCAGCAGTGGAACACTAGGTTCGGAGACCCAGTACTTC
NA	TRBV5-1	TRBJ2-3	TRBD2	CASSLGPSGGASDTQYF	TGCGCCAGCAGCTTGGGGCCTAGCGGGGGGGCCTCAGATACGCAGTATTTT
NA	TRBV6-6	TRBJ2-1	TRBD1	CASSTAGQASYNEQFF	TGTGCCAGCAGTACGGCGGGACAGGCCTCCTACAATGAGCAGTTCTTC